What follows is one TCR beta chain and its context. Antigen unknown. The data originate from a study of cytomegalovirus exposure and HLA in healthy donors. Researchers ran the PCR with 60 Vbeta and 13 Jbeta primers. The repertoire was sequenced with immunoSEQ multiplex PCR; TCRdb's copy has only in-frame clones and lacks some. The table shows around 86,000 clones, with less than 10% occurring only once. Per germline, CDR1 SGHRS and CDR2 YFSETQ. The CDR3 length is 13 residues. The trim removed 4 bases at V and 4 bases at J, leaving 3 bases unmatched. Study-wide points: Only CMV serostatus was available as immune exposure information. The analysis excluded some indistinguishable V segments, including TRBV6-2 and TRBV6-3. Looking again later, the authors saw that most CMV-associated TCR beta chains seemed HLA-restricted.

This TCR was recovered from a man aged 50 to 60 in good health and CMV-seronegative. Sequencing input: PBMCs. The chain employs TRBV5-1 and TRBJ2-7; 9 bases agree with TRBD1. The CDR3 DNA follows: TGCGCCAGCAGCATGGACAGGGGATACGAGCAGTACTTC. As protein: CASSMDRGYEQYF.